This is a list of T cell receptor beta chains from one sample in a study of blood T cells in healthy people across ages. TCRdb reprocessed the 5' RACE reads with MiXCR, giving one entry per CDR3 protein. The sample holds about 1.7 million distinct CDR3 sequences, roughly 28% seen once. The specimen sequenced was blood. These TCRs come from a woman younger than 45 in good health. CDR3s include the opening cysteine and the closing phenylalanine or tryptophan. D genes are given only for firm matches. The size entry is marked missing in some rows and otherwise reads once, few, many or a size class.

J	size	V	D	DNA	CDR3
TRBJ2-7	-	TRBV29-1	-	TGCAGCGCCCTGACAGGCCAGCATCCTTACAATGAGCAGTACTTC	CSALTGQHPYNEQYF
TRBJ1-5	-	TRBV7-3	-	TGTGCCAGCAGCTTAGTGGGCTCCAGGGCCCTACACAATCAGCCCCAGCATTTT	CASSLVGSRALHNQPQHF
TRBJ2-3	-	TRBV12-5	-	TGTGCTTCCCCCGAATGGACAGATACGCAGTATTTT	CASPEWTDTQYF
TRBJ1-1	few	TRBV29-1	-	TGCAGCGTCCTTGGGGTCACTGAAGCTTTCTTT	CSVLGVTEAFF
TRBJ1-2	many	TRBV25-1	TRBD1	TGTGCCAGCAGTGACCCCGGGACAGTACGAGGCTACACCTTC	CASSDPGTVRGYTF
TRBJ2-1	many	TRBV9	TRBD1	TGTGCCAGCAGCGGGGGGACAGGGGGCCGGAATGAGCAGTTCTTC	CASSGGTGGRNEQFF
TRBJ2-3	-	TRBV5-1	-	TGCGCCAGCAGCTCCGAGGGTGGGGGGACCACAGATACGCAGTATTTT	CASSSEGGGTTDTQYF
TRBJ2-7	-	TRBV28	-	TGTGCCAGCAGTTCGTTCTTGGGGAAGAGCTCCTACGAGCAGTACTTC	CASSSFLGKSSYEQYF
TRBJ1-2	few	TRBV18	-	TGTGCCAGCTCACCCTTCACAGGGAAGGACTATGGCTACACCTTC	CASSPFTGKDYGYTF
TRBJ2-1	many	TRBV30	-	TGTGCCTGGAGTGTACTAACCACGGGGTCAAGAAATGAGCAGTTCTTC	CAWSVLTTGSRNEQFF
TRBJ2-5	many	TRBV9	-	TGTGCCAGCAGCGTAATGGGCCAAGAGACCCAGTACTTC	CASSVMGQETQYF
TRBJ2-5	many	TRBV6-1	TRBD2	TGTGCCAGCAGTGAAGGCCTAACTAGCGGGGGATTCCAAGAGACCCAGTACTTC	CASSEGLTSGGFQETQYF
TRBJ2-3	many	TRBV24-1	-	TGTGCCACCAGTGAATCAGGGATTCCCACAGATACGCAGTATTTT	CATSESGIPTDTQYF
TRBJ2-1	few	TRBV5-1	TRBD2	TGCGCCAGCAGCTGGACGGGGGGGGGCTCCTACAATGAGCAGTTCTTC	CASSWTGGGSYNEQFF
TRBJ2-3	-	TRBV6-1	-	TGTGCCAGCAGTTCGGAAAGGGGCCTTTTAACAGATACGCAGTATTTT	CASSSERGLLTDTQYF
TRBJ1-2	-	TRBV7-9	-	TGTGCCAGCAGCCTAGCCTTCTATGGCTACACCTTC	CASSLAFYGYTF
TRBJ1-4	few	TRBV12-5	-	TGTGCTAGTGGTTTGCTGACTCGGGACGGTCATAATGAAAAACTGTTTTTT	CASGLLTRDGHNEKLFF
TRBJ2-3	few	TRBV6-5	-	TGTGCCAGCAACCAAACACAGGGAGGTACGCAGTATTTT	CASNQTQGGTQYF
TRBJ2-3	-	TRBV9	-	TGTGCCAGCAGTTACGGGACCCTCAACCCCGATACGCAGTATTTT	CASSYGTLNPDTQYF
TRBJ2-7	-	TRBV6-1	-	TGTGCCAGCAGTGACCCCCTGCCCACACTTTGGGGGAGCTCCTACGAGCAGTACTTC	CASSDPLPTLWGSSYEQYF
TRBJ2-6	-	TRBV6-2/TRBV6-3	-	TGTGCCAGCAGTTGGGAGGTCTCTGGGGCCAACGTCCTGACTTTC	CASSWEVSGANVLTF
TRBJ2-7	many	TRBV7-9	-	TGTGCCAGCAGCGGAGAGGGCAACCCATTAAGCGAGCAGTACTTC	CASSGEGNPLSEQYF
TRBJ2-7	-	TRBV7-2	-	TGTGCCAGCAGCTTAGCCGGCCGGGACGGCTCCTACGAGCAGTACTTC	CASSLAGRDGSYEQYF
TRBJ1-2	many	TRBV14	-	TGTGCCAGCAGCCAAGATCCCGGAGCCTATGGCTACACCTTC	CASSQDPGAYGYTF
TRBJ1-1	-	TRBV5-1	-	TGCGCCAGCAGCGAGAGGTCAACTGAAGCTTTCTTT	CASSERSTEAFF
TRBJ1-1	-	TRBV9	-	TGTGCCAGCAGCGGGGGAGGGGCGCTGGACACTGAAGCTTTCTTT	CASSGGGALDTEAFF
TRBJ1-2	few	TRBV29-1	-	TGCAGCGTTGGGATTTCTAACTATGGCTACACCTTC	CSVGISNYGYTF
TRBJ2-5	-	TRBV4-2	TRBD2	TGTGCCAGCAGCCATGCGACTAGCGGGTCTCAAGAGACCCAGTACTTC	CASSHATSGSQETQYF
TRBJ2-7	-	TRBV28	-	TGTGCCAGCAGTTCTGGACAGATTACACTGGAAGAGCAGTACTTC	CASSSGQITLEEQYF
TRBJ2-7	many	TRBV15	-	TGTGCCACCAGCAAGGGGCCGACCTACGAGCAGTACTTC	CATSKGPTYEQYF
TRBJ2-7	-	TRBV7-6	-	TGCGCCAGCAGCCCGTTGGGACAAAGTGGGCACGAGCAGTACTTC	CASSPLGQSGHEQYF
TRBJ2-7	-	TRBV20-1	TRBD1	TGCAGTGCTAGAGAGGGAGACAGGGGGCTCAGGGAGCAGTACTTC	CSAREGDRGLREQYF
TRBJ2-3	-	TRBV7-3	-	TGTGCCGGTCGGGCTGGGGGGATTAGCACAGATACGCAGTATTTT	CAGRAGGISTDTQYF
TRBJ2-5	-	TRBV20-1	TRBD2	TGCAGTGCTAGGGGGACTAGCGGCCCCCCAGAGACCCAGTACTTC	CSARGTSGPPETQYF
TRBJ2-7	-	TRBV5-1	TRBD1	TGCGCCAGCAGCTTGGGAGACAGGGGCTACAATGAGCAGTACTTC	CASSLGDRGYNEQYF
TRBJ2-5	-	TRBV20-1	TRBD2	TGCAGTGCTAGAGACCTACTAGCGGGGGCGGCGGGGACCCAGTACTTC	CSARDLLAGAAGTQYF
TRBJ2-7	many	TRBV28	TRBD1	TGTGCCAGCAGTTTAGTAACGGGGACAGGGCTAAGATACGAGCAGTACTTC	CASSLVTGTGLRYEQYF
TRBJ1-2	few	TRBV6-2/TRBV6-3	TRBD1	TGTGCCAGCAGTCGACCCAGGTCAGGGGGTAGTTATGGCTACACCTTC	CASSRPRSGGSYGYTF
TRBJ2-3	few	TRBV7-2	-	TGTGCCAGCAGCTTAGGCCCTGAGGTGGATACGCAGTATTTT	CASSLGPEVDTQYF
TRBJ2-5	-	TRBV20-1	TRBD2	TGCAGTGCTCAAGGGGCTCAGCGGGGGGGCGTACAAGAGACCCAGTACTTC	CSAQGAQRGGVQETQYF
TRBJ2-5	-	TRBV2	-	TGTGCCAGCAGTGTTTGGTCCCCCGGACAAGAAGAGACCCAGTACTTC	CASSVWSPGQEETQYF
TRBJ2-7	-	TRBV28	TRBD1	TGTGCCAGCAGCCGGGACAGGGGTCGCGAGCAGTACTTC	CASSRDRGREQYF
TRBJ2-5	-	TRBV18	TRBD2	TGTGCCAGCTCACCGGAAGGGACTAGCGTCGGGACCCAGTACTTC	CASSPEGTSVGTQYF
TRBJ2-7	-	TRBV11-2	-	TGTGCCAGCAGCTTAGAGTCTGGTATCTACGAGCAGTACTTC	CASSLESGIYEQYF
TRBJ2-1	-	TRBV7-2	TRBD2	TGTGCCAGCAGCTTAGGAGGAGGACTAGCTCAGAATGAGCAGTTCTTC	CASSLGGGLAQNEQFF
TRBJ2-5	many	TRBV15	TRBD2	TGTGCCACCAGCAGAGGTAGCGGGGTCGGTGGGGAGACCCAGTACTTC	CATSRGSGVGGETQYF
TRBJ2-4	-	TRBV20-1	-	TGCAGTGCTATTGATGGGGAAAACATTCAGTACTTC	CSAIDGENIQYF
TRBJ2-2	few	TRBV24-1	-	TGTGCCACCGAAGGGGATGTCACCGGGGAGCTGTTTTTT	CATEGDVTGELFF
TRBJ2-7	few	TRBV5-1	TRBD2	TGCGCCAGCAGCTGGGGTGGGCGGGGGGTTGACGAGCAGTACTTC	CASSWGGRGVDEQYF
TRBJ1-1	-	TRBV28	-	TGTGCCAGCAGTTGGACGGAGGGGAGGTCTGAAGCTTTCTTT	CASSWTEGRSEAFF
TRBJ2-1	-	TRBV20-1	-	TGCAGTGCAGCGCGGGCCCAGCGGATTAATGAGCAGTTCTTC	CSAARAQRINEQFF
TRBJ2-1	-	TRBV29-1	TRBD2	TGCAGCGTGAAGACTAGCGGGGCGTACAATGAGCAGTTCTTC	CSVKTSGAYNEQFF
TRBJ2-5	-	TRBV6-1	-	TGTGCCAGCGGACGGGGGAGTGAGGCCCAGTACTTC	CASGRGSEAQYF